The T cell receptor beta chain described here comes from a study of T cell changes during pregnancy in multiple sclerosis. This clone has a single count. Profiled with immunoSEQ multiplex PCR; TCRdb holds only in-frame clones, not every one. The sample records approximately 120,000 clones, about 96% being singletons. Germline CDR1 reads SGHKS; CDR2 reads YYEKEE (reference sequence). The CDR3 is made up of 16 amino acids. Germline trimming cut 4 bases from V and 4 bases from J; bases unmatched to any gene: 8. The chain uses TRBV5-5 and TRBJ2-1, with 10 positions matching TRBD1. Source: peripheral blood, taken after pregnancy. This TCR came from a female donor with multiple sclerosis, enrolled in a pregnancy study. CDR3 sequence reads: CASSVSDRGLYNEQFF. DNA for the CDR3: TGTGCCAGCAGCGTGAGTGACAGGGGGCTGTACAATGAGCAGTTCTTC. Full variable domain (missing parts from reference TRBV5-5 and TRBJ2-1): DAGVTQSPTHLIKTRGQQVTLRCSPISGHKSVSWYQQVLGQGPQFIFQYYEKEERGRGNFPDRFSARQFPNYSSELNVNALLLGDSALYLCASSVSDRGLYNEQFFGPGTRLTVL.